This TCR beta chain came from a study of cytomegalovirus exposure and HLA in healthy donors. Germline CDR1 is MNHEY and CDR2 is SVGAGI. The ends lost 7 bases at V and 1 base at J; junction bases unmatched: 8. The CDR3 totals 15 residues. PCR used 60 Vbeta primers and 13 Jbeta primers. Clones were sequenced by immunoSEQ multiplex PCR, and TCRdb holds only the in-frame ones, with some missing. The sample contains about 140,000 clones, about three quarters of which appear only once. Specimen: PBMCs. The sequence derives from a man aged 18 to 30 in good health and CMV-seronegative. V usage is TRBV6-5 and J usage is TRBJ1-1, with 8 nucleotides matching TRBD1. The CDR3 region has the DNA TGTGCCAGCACCGTCGCGGACAGGGCGAACACTGAAGCTTTCTTT. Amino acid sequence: CASTVADRANTEAFF.